The 5 T cell receptor beta chains reported below all come from one sample, sequenced in a study of shared clonotypes between healthy human individuals. Clones were sequenced by immunoSEQ multiplex PCR, and TCRdb holds only the in-frame ones, with some missing. This table holds more than 400,000 clones, 95% to 97% found once. The material sequenced was naive CD4+ T cells sorted from blood. Indicated subset: CD45RA+ positively selected. The origin of the receptors is a woman aged 25 to 45 in good health.

The rearrangement links TRBV28 to TRBJ1-3; the D gene is possibly TRBD1 (5 bases). V shed 5 bases and J shed 4 bases, with 9 bases lying between them. From germline, CDR1 is MDHEN and CDR2 SYDVKM. CDR3 length: 13 residues. DNA of the CDR3: TGTGCCAGCAGTACAGGAAAAGGAAACACCATATATTTT. Translated: CASSTGKGNTIYF. The entire variable domain, with the rest obtained from reference TRBV28 and TRBJ1-3, is as follows: DVKVTQSSRYLVKRTGEKVFLECVQDMDHENMFWYRQDPGLGLRLIYFSYDVKMKEKGDIPEGYSVSREKKERFSLILESASTNQTSMYLCASSTGKGNTIYFGEGSWLTVV.

CDR3 amino acids: CSVEAGRPFAFF. CDR3 coding DNA: TGCAGCGTTGAGGCCGGGCGACCTTTCGCTTTCTTT. The chain links TRBV29-1 to TRBJ1-1; D remains ambiguous. The V gene's germline CDR1 is SQVTM and CDR2 ANQGSEA. The V gene lost 3 bases and the J gene lost 11 bases, with 16 bases spanning the gap. This CDR3 has 12 amino acids.

V usage is TRBV30 and J usage is TRBJ1-6, with D unclear. The CDR3 runs 12 residues. Trimming cost V 5 bases and J 4 bases, with 6 bases left between them. Germline V gives CDR1 GTSNPN, CDR2 SVGIG (reference sequence). CDR3 in amino acids: CAWGRYNSPLHF. The CDR3 DNA reads TGTGCCTGGGGCAGGTATAATTCACCCCTCCACTTT.

V is TRBV30 and J is TRBJ1-5; possible D gene TRBD1, 5 bases. This CDR3 is built from 14 residues. V was shortened by 4 bases and J by 3 bases, with 13 bases between the two germline ends. Germline values: CDR1 GTSNPN, CDR2 SVGIG (reference sequence). The CDR3 here is CAWKRGQVNQPQHF. Here the CDR3 DNA reads TGTGCCTGGAAAAGGGGTCAGGTCAATCAGCCCCAGCATTTT.

The table lists this clone with a count of one. J is TRBJ1-2 and V is TRBV29-1; D is undetermined. The CDR3 runs to 15 residues. The V and J ends lost 1 base and 0 bases respectively, with 12 bases between them. Germline V gene lookup returns CDR1 SQVTM and CDR2 ANQGSEA. The CDR3 is CSVEVTPAANYGYTF. The CDR3 DNA sequence: TGCAGCGTTGAAGTAACACCAGCAGCTAACTATGGCTACACCTTC. The whole variable domain, remainder taken from reference TRBV29-1 and TRBJ1-2, is SAVISQKPSRDICQRGTSLTIQCQVDSQVTMMFWYRQQPGQSLTLIATANQGSEATYESGFVIDKFPISRPNLTFSTLTVSNMSPEDSSIYLCSVEVTPAANYGYTFGSGTRLTVV.